This TCR beta chain came from a study of blood T cells in healthy people across ages. Germline CDR1 reads MNHEY; CDR2 reads SMNVEV (reference sequence). V shed 3 bases and J 3 bases; nucleotides not matched to a gene: 4. The CDR3 is 14 amino acids. Primers used in a second PCR of about 7 to 11 cycles were a sample-barcoded 5' primer and a J-beta primer mix. TCRdb re-called the 5' RACE reads with MiXCR, one entry per CDR3 protein. The repertoire holds about 640,000 distinct CDR3 sequences, about 30% seen once, with around a sixth in the top ten. This clonotype occurred many times. This sequence joins TRBV27 and TRBJ2-7, with 8 bases matching TRBD1. What was sequenced was blood. This receptor was identified in a woman of 80 years or more in good health. DNA for the CDR3: TGTGCCAGCAGTTTCCAGGGGGCATACTACGAGCAGTACTTC. Protein product: CASSFQGAYYEQYF.